Listed below are T cell receptor beta chains from one sample, sequenced in a study of cytomegalovirus exposure and HLA in healthy donors. Data came from immunoSEQ multiplex PCR; TCRdb stores just in-frame clones and leaves some out. The table lists 110,000 to 150,000 clones, about 90% of them singletons, with just under 8% in the top ten. Sequencing used PBMCs. These receptors originate from a woman aged 18-29 years in good health and CMV-seropositive. The CDR3 runs from the conserved cysteine through the conserved F or W.

v_call: TRBV25-1
cdr3_aa: CASSEAVMNTEAFF

v_call: TRBV5-1
cdr3_aa: CASSLQGEGEAFF

v_call: TRBV6-1
cdr3_aa: CAGASGFYEQYF

v_call: TRBV5-4
cdr3_aa: CASSSPGQGGVVTEAFF

v_call: TRBV7-9
cdr3_aa: CASSFTGTGGGEQYF

v_call: TRBV5-4
cdr3_aa: CASSLGYRGANYGYTF

v_call: TRBV4-1
cdr3_aa: CASSQEWWTGDYEQYF

v_call: TRBV7-3
cdr3_aa: CASSPLYEQYF

v_call: TRBV7-9
cdr3_aa: CASSVSSYEQYF

v_call: TRBV19
cdr3_aa: CASSRDNQNTEAFF

v_call: TRBV2
cdr3_aa: CASTRFWNTEAFF

v_call: TRBV27
cdr3_aa: CASSYRGFNEKLFF

v_call: TRBV4-1
cdr3_aa: CASSQRGSNEKLFF

v_call: TRBV15
cdr3_aa: CATGQVVNQPQHF

v_call: TRBV28
cdr3_aa: CASTLGGLRQGYMNTEAFF

v_call: TRBV7-7
cdr3_aa: CASSLGLAGGNEQFF

v_call: TRBV6-1
cdr3_aa: CASSVSQDQPQHF

v_call: TRBV4-1
cdr3_aa: CASSQASGLAGRYEQYF

v_call: TRBV5-1
cdr3_aa: CASSLGTREETQYF

v_call: TRBV13
cdr3_aa: CASSPGLAGLKFF

v_call: TRBV7-3
cdr3_aa: CASSPNRWLAGEVDTGELFF

v_call: TRBV10-3
cdr3_aa: CAISERAGAYNEQFF

v_call: TRBV29-1
cdr3_aa: CSVSVLANYGYTF

v_call: TRBV7-2
cdr3_aa: CASSWGGLEQYF

v_call: TRBV27
cdr3_aa: CASSLWGTWGTDTQYF

v_call: TRBV19
cdr3_aa: CASSIDQGRGIYNEQFF

v_call: TRBV7-9
cdr3_aa: CASSVPGREAPNVDEQFF

v_call: TRBV9
cdr3_aa: CASSVGGEDTQYF

v_call: TRBV6-5
cdr3_aa: CASSTFPGEKAFF

v_call: TRBV9
cdr3_aa: CASSVSQRGGFQETQYF

v_call: TRBV7-3
cdr3_aa: CASSPLSGYEQYF

v_call: TRBV28
cdr3_aa: CAIARAGVFGSNYGYTF

v_call: TRBV27
cdr3_aa: CASSHKRQGGTQYF

v_call: TRBV5-1
cdr3_aa: CASSLNLNQPQHF

v_call: TRBV10-1
cdr3_aa: CASSDDRKETQYF

v_call: TRBV11-2
cdr3_aa: CASSLGLAGGAWSTDTQYF

v_call: TRBV19
cdr3_aa: CASSIDATGLGYEQYF

v_call: TRBV19
cdr3_aa: CASSIGQYSGNTIYF

v_call: TRBV5-4
cdr3_aa: CASSFDSGDTEAFF

v_call: TRBV14
cdr3_aa: CASSQVSRSGVYF

v_call: TRBV28
cdr3_aa: CASSSSGRGSYYGYTF

v_call: TRBV20-1
cdr3_aa: CSAARGEEQYF

v_call: TRBV19
cdr3_aa: CASSNPSGQGTDTQYF

v_call: TRBV28
cdr3_aa: CASSLGQIRGQPQHF

v_call: TRBV19
cdr3_aa: CASSMGAGGAASEEQYF

v_call: TRBV9
cdr3_aa: CASSALDRDRYGYTF

v_call: TRBV5-1
cdr3_aa: CASSLYRGGETQYF

v_call: TRBV4-3
cdr3_aa: CASSQGDWSSGGGNEQFF

v_call: TRBV7-3
cdr3_aa: CASSFSGGAFLETQYF

v_call: TRBV6-1
cdr3_aa: CASSFGTSYNEQFF

v_call: TRBV6-5
cdr3_aa: CASSYGGSGTEAFF

v_call: TRBV5-6
cdr3_aa: CASSWGYGGTEAFF

v_call: TRBV7-3
cdr3_aa: CASSLSGGVSAGELFF

v_call: TRBV7-9
cdr3_aa: CASSFWTGQETTQYF